This T cell receptor (beta chain) emerged from a study of cytomegalovirus exposure and HLA in healthy donors. Study-wide points: In a later analysis, a genetic analysis reported fewer productive-TCR N-insertions in an Asian-associated ancestry cluster than the cohort average. TCR beta chain V- and J-gene trimming was linked, in a later analysis, to a missense variant in DCLRE1C.

Turning to this clone: The target antigen is unknown.

The PCR had 60 Vbeta and 13 Jbeta primers. Some clones are missing from TCRdb's copy, which holds only in-frame ones; the method was immunoSEQ multiplex PCR. The sample records approximately 110,000 clones, about 74% being singletons. The germline V gene has CDR1 SGHTA and CDR2 FQGTGA. This CDR3 spans 13 amino acids. V was clipped by 2 bases and J by 6 bases, with 11 bases between them. This chain links TRBV7-3 with TRBJ2-7; D ambiguous. The sequenced sample consisted of PBMCs. This clonotype was obtained from a female donor in good health and CMV-seropositive. CDR3 DNA sequence: TGTGCCAGCAGCTTAGTCTCCATCGGCGAGCAGTACTTC. It codes for CASSLVSIGEQYF.